The rows below give T cell receptor beta chains drawn from one sample of a study of T cells after yellow fever vaccination. TCRdb re-called the 5' RACE reads with MiXCR, one entry per CDR3 protein. The sample includes some 350,000 distinct CDR3 sequences, 6% to 8% seen only once; the top ten take roughly 15%. The specimen was PBMCs, collected 5 days after the yellow fever booster vaccination. These receptors all come from a man between 25 and 39 years old who received the YFV17D yellow fever vaccine. CDR3s leave out the opening cysteine and the closing phenylalanine or tryptophan. Clone size is given for some rows only: seen once, a few or many times, or a class if the clone is expanded.

clone_size j_call v_call cdr3_aa
. TRBJ2-7 TRBV20-1 SASLTGDEQY
few TRBJ1-6 TRBV6-4 ASIERWGGSGNSPLH
. TRBJ2-2 TRBV29-1 SVFIGELF
few TRBJ2-1 TRBV12-3/TRBV12-4 ASSFLLQGTEQF
few TRBJ2-5 TRBV18 ASSPPVRGVVETQY
few TRBJ2-2 TRBV19 ASSIGSGANTGELF
few TRBJ2-7 TRBV2 ASSAGGWREQY
few TRBJ2-5 TRBV30 ACSVGREATQY
many TRBJ1-4 TRBV7-2 ASSLVEGEKLF
many TRBJ2-1 TRBV12-3/TRBV12-4 ASIGGRSGRQDEQF
. TRBJ2-1 TRBV6-6 AIDREGGNEQF
many TRBJ2-1 TRBV7-9 ASSSSRRGGSYNEQF
many TRBJ2-2 TRBV7-9 ASSTKGDSELTGELF
. TRBJ2-1 TRBV9 ASSPTMGNEQF
. TRBJ2-5 TRBV5-1 ASSLNWRGETQY
. TRBJ2-7 TRBV6-1 ASSEGVGQPYEQY
many TRBJ2-1 TRBV12-3/TRBV12-4 ASSTTGREQF
. TRBJ2-7 TRBV18 ASSPSTGTGVTYEQY
many TRBJ2-4 TRBV6-5 ASSSPDGVAKNIQY
. TRBJ2-1 TRBV9 ASSPHSRTNEQF
. TRBJ2-1 TRBV4-3 ASSHTDRSDEQF
few TRBJ2-7 TRBV12-3/TRBV12-4 ASSLIGRTAYEQY
many TRBJ2-7 TRBV10-3 AISLGGGEQY
many TRBJ2-7 TRBV5-1 ASSPQAGAYEQY
many TRBJ2-7 TRBV7-9 ASSLVGRGSPYEQY
few TRBJ2-1 TRBV28 ASSAPGTEIEQF
. TRBJ2-3 TRBV30 AWDPGLRDGDTQY
few TRBJ2-2 TRBV14 ASSQGAANTGELF
. TRBJ2-1 TRBV28 ASSLVFLADYNEQF
many TRBJ2-2 TRBV6-1 ASGPGSHWDTGELF
. TRBJ2-1 TRBV29-1 SVAHGTGTTEQF